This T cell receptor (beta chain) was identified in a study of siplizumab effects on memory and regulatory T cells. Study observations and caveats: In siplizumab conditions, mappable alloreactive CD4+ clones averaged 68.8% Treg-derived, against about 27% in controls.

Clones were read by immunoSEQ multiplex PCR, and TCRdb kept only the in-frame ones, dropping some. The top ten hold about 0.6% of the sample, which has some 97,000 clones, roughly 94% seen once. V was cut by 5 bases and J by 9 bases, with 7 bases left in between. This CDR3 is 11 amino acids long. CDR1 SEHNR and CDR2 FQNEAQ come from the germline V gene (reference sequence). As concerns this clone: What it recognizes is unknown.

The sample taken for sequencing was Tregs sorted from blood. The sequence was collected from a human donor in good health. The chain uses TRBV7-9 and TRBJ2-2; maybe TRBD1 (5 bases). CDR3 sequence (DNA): TGTGCCAGCAGCAGGGGCTGGGAGCTGTTTTTT. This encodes CASSRGWELFF.